The entry below describes one T cell receptor (beta chain). Its antigen is unknown. Time point meaning: week 11, during vaccination. Every single dose of the vaccine, 300 ug of mutant IDH1 20-mer peptide, came with topical imiquimod. These data come from a study of a mutant IDH1 vaccine in newly diagnosed glioma. Study context: Each patient was administered eight vaccinations, scheduled in weeks 1, 3, 5, 7, 11, 15, 19 and 23. Every participant had undergone radiotherapy, temozolomide, or both before, and most underwent both. Treated patients were roughly 60% male, 37.5% female, mean age 40.4 years. Study conclusions and caveats: Top-clonotype changes in peripheral T cells seemed unrelated to pseudoprogression.

TCRdb's copy holds only in-frame clones and misses some; the assay was immunoSEQ multiplex PCR. The data show tens of thousands of clones, around 80% seen once. Sample: PBMCs, taken from a glioma patient whose treatment included an IDH1 peptide vaccine. The clonotype comes from a man aged 45-60 years with glioma.

In DNA form, the CDR3 reads TGTGCCAGCAATACGCAGGGGAGGACAACTGAAGCTTTCTTT. Translating it yields CASNTQGRTTEAFF. This chain joins TRBV6-6 and TRBJ1-1, with D possibly TRBD1 on 6 matching bases. Per germline, CDR1 MNHNY and CDR2 SVGAGI (reference sequence). The CDR3 sequence is 14 residues long. V lost 7 bases and J lost 5, with 17 bases in between.